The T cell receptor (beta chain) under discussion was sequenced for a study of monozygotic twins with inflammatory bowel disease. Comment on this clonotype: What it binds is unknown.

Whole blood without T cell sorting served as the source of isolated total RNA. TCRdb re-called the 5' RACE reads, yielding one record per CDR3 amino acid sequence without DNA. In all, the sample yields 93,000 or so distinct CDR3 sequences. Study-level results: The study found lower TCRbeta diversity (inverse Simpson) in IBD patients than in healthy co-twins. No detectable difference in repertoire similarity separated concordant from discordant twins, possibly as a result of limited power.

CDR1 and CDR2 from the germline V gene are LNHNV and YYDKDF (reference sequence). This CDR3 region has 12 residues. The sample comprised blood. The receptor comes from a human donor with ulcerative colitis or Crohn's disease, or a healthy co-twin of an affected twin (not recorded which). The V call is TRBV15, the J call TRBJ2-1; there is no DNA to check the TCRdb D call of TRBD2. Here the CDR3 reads CATSTLGEEQFF.